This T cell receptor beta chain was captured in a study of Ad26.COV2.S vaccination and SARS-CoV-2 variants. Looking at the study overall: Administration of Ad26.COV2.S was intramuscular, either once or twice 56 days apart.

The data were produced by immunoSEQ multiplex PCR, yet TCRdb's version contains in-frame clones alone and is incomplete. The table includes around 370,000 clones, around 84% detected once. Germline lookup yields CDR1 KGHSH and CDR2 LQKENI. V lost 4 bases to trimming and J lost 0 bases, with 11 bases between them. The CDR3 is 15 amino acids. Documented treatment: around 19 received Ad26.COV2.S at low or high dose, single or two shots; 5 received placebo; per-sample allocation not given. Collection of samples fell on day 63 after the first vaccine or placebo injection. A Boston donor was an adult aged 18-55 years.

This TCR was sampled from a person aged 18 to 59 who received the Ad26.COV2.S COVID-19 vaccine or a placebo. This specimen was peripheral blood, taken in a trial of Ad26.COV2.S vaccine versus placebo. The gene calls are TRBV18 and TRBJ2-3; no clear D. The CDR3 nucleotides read TGTGCCAGCTCACAGGGCCAAACTAGCACAGATACGCAGTATTTT. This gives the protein CASSQGQTSTDTQYF.